Listed below are T cell receptor beta chains from one sample, sequenced in a study of blood T cell repertoires in COVID-19. Data came from immunoSEQ multiplex PCR; TCRdb stores just in-frame clones and leaves some out. The sample carries hundreds of thousands of clones, about 88% recorded once. Material for sequencing was peripheral blood. The receptors originated from a human donor in a cohort sampled during active COVID-19. Both conserved end residues are part of each CDR3. A D gene is named only where the DNA matches it firmly. The listing skips clone size in some rows; elsewhere it reads once, few, many or a size class.

d_gene | abundance | j_gene | v_gene | CDR3aa | CDR3nt
TRBD2 | - | TRBJ2-1 | TRBV6-5 | CASSRLAVGEQFF | TGTGCCAGCAGTCGGCTAGCGGTCGGTGAGCAGTTCTTC
- | - | TRBJ2-1 | TRBV28 | CASSPSTSLYEQFF | TGTGCCAGCAGTCCTTCCACTAGTCTATATGAGCAGTTCTTC
- | - | TRBJ1-6 | TRBV6-6 | CAGRDIGNSPLHF | TGTGCCGGACGGGACATTGGTAATTCACCCCTCCACTTT
- | once | TRBJ1-1 | TRBV10-3 | CAMGRGVNTEAFF | TGTGCCATGGGGAGGGGCGTGAACACTGAAGCTTTCTTT
TRBD1 | - | TRBJ1-2 | TRBV6-5 | CASSRTGVDGYTF | TGTGCCAGCAGCCGGACAGGTGTCGATGGCTACACCTTC
TRBD1 | - | TRBJ2-3 | TRBV9 | CASSPGQALLTDTQYF | TGTGCCAGCAGCCCTGGACAGGCCCTGCTCACAGATACGCAGTATTTT
- | - | TRBJ1-2 | TRBV2 | CASSADSYGYTF | TGTGCCAGCAGCGCAGACAGCTATGGCTACACCTTC
TRBD1 | once | TRBJ1-2 | TRBV30 | CAWSVRGGRGYGYTF | TGTGCCTGGAGTGTACGGGGGGGCAGGGGGTATGGCTACACCTTC
- | - | TRBJ1-5 | TRBV7-9 | CASSPGEGNQPQHF | TGTGCCAGCAGCCCGGGGGAGGGCAATCAGCCCCAGCATTTT
- | once | TRBJ2-3 | TRBV27 | CASSWSPWTDTQYF | TGTGCCAGCAGTTGGAGCCCGTGGACAGATACGCAGTATTTT
TRBD2 | - | TRBJ2-5 | TRBV2 | CASSDHRRAGLEETQYF | TGTGCCAGCAGTGATCATCGGCGAGCGGGGTTGGAAGAGACCCAGTACTTC
- | - | TRBJ1-6 | TRBV6-1 | CASSEYGSSFSSPLHF | TGTGCCAGCAGTGAATATGGGAGCTCCTTCTCCTCACCCCTCCACTTT
- | - | TRBJ1-6 | TRBV9 | CASSVNSYNSPLHF | TGTGCCAGCAGCGTTAACAGCTATAATTCACCCCTCCACTTT
- | - | TRBJ2-1 | TRBV27 | CASSPLTGWDEQFF | TGTGCCAGCAGTCCGCTCACAGGGTGGGATGAGCAGTTCTTC
- | - | TRBJ2-1 | TRBV24-1 | CATSDPGGGGSGYNEQFF | TGTGCCACCAGTGACCCCGGTGGCGGAGGGAGCGGGTACAATGAGCAGTTCTTC
TRBD2 | - | TRBJ2-3 | TRBV10-2 | CASSEQRGRTDTQYF | TGCGCCAGCAGTGAACAGCGGGGACGCACAGATACGCAGTATTTT
TRBD2 | - | TRBJ2-7 | TRBV11-1 | CASSPELAGTYEQYF | TGTGCCAGCAGCCCGGAGTTAGCGGGGACCTACGAGCAGTACTTC
TRBD1 | once | TRBJ1-6 | TRBV2 | CASSELTGQHNSPLHF | TGTGCCAGCAGTGAATTGACGGGACAGCATAATTCACCCCTCCACTTT
TRBD2 | - | TRBJ2-3 | TRBV28 | CASSSHASGDSTDTQYF | TGTGCCAGCAGTTCCCACGCTAGCGGGGATAGCACAGATACGCAGTATTTT
- | - | TRBJ2-5 | TRBV7-9 | CASSPRRGQETQYF | TGTGCCAGCAGCCCGCGACGAGGACAAGAGACCCAGTACTTC
TRBD2 | - | TRBJ2-5 | TRBV4-1 | CASSQGLAGGQETQYF | TGCGCCAGCAGCCAAGGTCTAGCGGGGGGTCAAGAGACCCAGTACTTC
TRBD2 | - | TRBJ2-5 | TRBV3-1/TRBV3-2 | CASSQFRLAGEETQYF | TGTGCCAGCAGCCAATTTCGACTAGCGGGAGAAGAGACCCAGTACTTC
TRBD2 | - | TRBJ2-1 | TRBV5-8 | CASSLAGLGGYNEQFF | TGTGCCAGCAGCTTGGCCGGACTAGGAGGCTACAATGAGCAGTTCTTC
- | once | TRBJ2-3 | TRBV19 | CASSIDGRRGTDTQYF | TGTGCCAGTAGTATAGATGGGAGGCGAGGGACAGATACGCAGTATTTT
- | - | TRBJ1-6 | TRBV28 | CASSPHRRIWSPLHF | TGTGCCAGCAGCCCACACCGGAGAATTTGGTCACCCCTCCACTTT
- | - | TRBJ1-1 | TRBV12-3/TRBV12-4 | CASSLIWRTEAFF | TGTGCCAGCAGTTTAATATGGAGAACTGAAGCTTTCTTT
- | - | TRBJ2-3 | TRBV3-1/TRBV3-2 | CASSQLGDTQYF | TGTGCCAGCAGCCAACTCGGGGATACGCAGTATTTT
TRBD1 | - | TRBJ2-7 | TRBV15 | CATSLQQGPYEQYF | TGTGCCACCAGCCTACAACAGGGGCCTTACGAGCAGTACTTC
- | once | TRBJ1-1 | TRBV12-3/TRBV12-4 | CASSWTVNTEAFF | TGTGCCAGCAGTTGGACAGTAAACACTGAAGCTTTCTTT
TRBD2 | - | TRBJ2-7 | TRBV6-1 | CASSEPRPSGDYEQYF | TGTGCCAGCAGTGAGCCCCGGCCTAGCGGGGACTACGAGCAGTACTTC
TRBD2 | - | TRBJ2-3 | TRBV28 | CASSFPLAGRTDTQYF | TGTGCCAGCAGTTTCCCCTTAGCGGGACGCACAGATACGCAGTATTTT
- | once | TRBJ1-2 | TRBV6-5 | CASSVTTEHYGYTF | TGTGCCAGCAGCGTAACGACAGAACACTATGGCTACACCTTC
- | - | TRBJ1-5 | TRBV6-6 | CASTSTGPRNQPQHF | TGTGCCAGCACCTCTACAGGGCCACGCAATCAGCCCCAGCATTTT
- | - | TRBJ1-2 | TRBV2 | CASSELTGGYGYTF | TGTGCCAGCAGTGAGTTGACAGGTGGCTATGGCTACACCTTC
TRBD1 | - | TRBJ2-3 | TRBV11-1 | CASSPSWDRGPDTQYF | TGTGCCAGCAGCCCAAGTTGGGACAGGGGGCCAGATACGCAGTATTTT
- | - | TRBJ1-1 | TRBV12-3/TRBV12-4 | CASSFEGRRYQGF | TGTGCCAGCAGTTTCGAGGGCCGTCGCTACCAAGGGTTT
TRBD2 | - | TRBJ2-5 | TRBV14 | CASAGLAGDQETQYF | TGTGCCAGCGCGGGACTAGCGGGAGACCAAGAGACCCAGTACTTC
- | - | TRBJ2-2 | TRBV29-1 | CSVPSGNTGELFF | TGCAGCGTCCCATCGGGGAACACCGGGGAGCTGTTTTTT
TRBD2 | - | TRBJ2-7 | TRBV6-2/TRBV6-3 | CASSYTREEIYEQYF | TGTGCCAGCAGTTACACCCGGGAGGAGATCTACGAGCAGTACTTC
- | - | TRBJ2-5 | TRBV10-3 | CAISESEETQYF | TGTGCCATCAGTGAGTCGGAGGAGACCCAGTACTTC
- | - | TRBJ1-2 | TRBV5-4 | CASSRVSGDYGYTF | TGTGCCAGCAGCAGGGTTTCGGGAGACTATGGCTACACCTTC
- | - | TRBJ2-1 | TRBV5-4 | CASNQRGNEQFF | TGTGCCAGCAACCAGCGAGGTAATGAGCAGTTCTTC